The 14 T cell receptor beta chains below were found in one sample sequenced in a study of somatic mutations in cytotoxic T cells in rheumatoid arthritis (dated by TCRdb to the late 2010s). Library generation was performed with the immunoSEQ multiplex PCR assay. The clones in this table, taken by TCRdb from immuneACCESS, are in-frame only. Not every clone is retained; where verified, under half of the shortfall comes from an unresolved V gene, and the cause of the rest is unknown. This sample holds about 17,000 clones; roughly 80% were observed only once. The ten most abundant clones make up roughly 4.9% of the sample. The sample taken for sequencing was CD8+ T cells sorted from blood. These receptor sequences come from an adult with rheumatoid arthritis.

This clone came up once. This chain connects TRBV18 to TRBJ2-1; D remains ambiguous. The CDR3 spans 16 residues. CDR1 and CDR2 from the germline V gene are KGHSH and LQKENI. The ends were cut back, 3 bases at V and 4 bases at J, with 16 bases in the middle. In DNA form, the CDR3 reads TGTGCCAGCTCACCCGCCACCGGTGGAGAGTACAATGAGCAGTTCTTC. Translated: CASSPATGGEYNEQFF.

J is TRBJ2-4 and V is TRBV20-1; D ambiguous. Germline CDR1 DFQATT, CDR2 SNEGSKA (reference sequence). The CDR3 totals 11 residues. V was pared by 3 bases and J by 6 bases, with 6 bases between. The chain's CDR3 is CSASPSNIQYF. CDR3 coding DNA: TGCAGTGCTAGCCCATCAAACATTCAGTACTTC.

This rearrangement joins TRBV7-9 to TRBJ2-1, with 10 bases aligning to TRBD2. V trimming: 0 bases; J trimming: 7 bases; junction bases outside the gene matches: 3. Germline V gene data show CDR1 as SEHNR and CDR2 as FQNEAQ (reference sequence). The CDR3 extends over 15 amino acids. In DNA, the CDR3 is TGTGCCAGCAGCTTAGCTAGCGGGGGGAGAAATGAGCAGTTCTTC. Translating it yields CASSLASGGRNEQFF.

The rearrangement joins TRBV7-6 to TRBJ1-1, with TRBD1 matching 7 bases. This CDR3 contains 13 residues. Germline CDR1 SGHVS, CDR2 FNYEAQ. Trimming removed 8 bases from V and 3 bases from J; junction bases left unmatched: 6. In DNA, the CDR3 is TGTGCCAGCCTCCAGGGACAGCACACTGAAGCTTTCTTT. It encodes CASLQGQHTEAFF.

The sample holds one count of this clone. CDR3 sequence: CASSFPLNSYEQYF. CDR3 DNA: TGTGCCAGCAGCTTTCCTCTAAACTCCTACGAGCAGTACTTC. The chain recombines TRBV5-6 with TRBJ2-7; D not certain. Per the germline V gene, CDR1 is SGHDT and CDR2 is YYEEEE. V shed 2 bases and J shed 0 bases, with 9 bases lying between them. The CDR3 sequence is 14 residues long.

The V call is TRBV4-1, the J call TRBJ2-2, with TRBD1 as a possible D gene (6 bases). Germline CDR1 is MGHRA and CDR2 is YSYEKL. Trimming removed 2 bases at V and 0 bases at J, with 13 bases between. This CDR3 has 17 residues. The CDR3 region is CASSQQNRVANTGELFF. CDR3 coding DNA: TGCGCCAGCAGCCAACAAAACAGGGTCGCGAACACCGGGGAGCTGTTTTTT.

The DNA for the CDR3 is TGTGCCAGCTCGTTGGCAGGGGCCCTGAACACTGAAGCTTTCTTT. Amino acids: CASSLAGALNTEAFF. The chain joins TRBV18 to TRBJ1-1; D is possibly TRBD1 (6 bases). This CDR3 has 15 amino acids. V lost 6 bases and J lost 0, with 14 bases in between. Germline V lookup: CDR1 KGHSH, CDR2 LQKENI. The full variable domain, completed using reference TRBV18 and TRBJ1-1, is NAGVMQNPRHLVRRRGQEARLRCSPMKGHSHVYWYRQLPEEGLKFMVYLQKENIIDESGMPKERFSAEFPKEGPSILRIQQVVRGDSAAYFCASSLAGALNTEAFFGQGTRLTVV.

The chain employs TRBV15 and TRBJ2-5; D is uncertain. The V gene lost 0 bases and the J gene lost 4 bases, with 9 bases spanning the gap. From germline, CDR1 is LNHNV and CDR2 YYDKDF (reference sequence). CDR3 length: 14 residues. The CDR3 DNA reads TGTGCCACCAGCAGAGATCCACACAGAGAGACCCAGTACTTC. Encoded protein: CATSRDPHRETQYF.

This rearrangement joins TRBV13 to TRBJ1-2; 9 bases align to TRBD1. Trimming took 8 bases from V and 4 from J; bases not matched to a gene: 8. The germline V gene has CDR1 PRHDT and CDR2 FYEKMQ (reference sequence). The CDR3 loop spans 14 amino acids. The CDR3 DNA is TGTGCCAGCCCAAACAGGGGGCCTGGCTATGGCTACACCTTC. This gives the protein CASPNRGPGYGYTF.

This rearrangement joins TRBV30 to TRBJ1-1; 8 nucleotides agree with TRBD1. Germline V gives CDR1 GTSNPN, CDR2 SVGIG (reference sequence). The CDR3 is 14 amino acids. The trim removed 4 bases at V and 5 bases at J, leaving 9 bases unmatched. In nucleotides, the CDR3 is TGTGCCTGGATTCCTGGACAGGGAGGGACTGAAGCTTTCTTT. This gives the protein CAWIPGQGGTEAFF.

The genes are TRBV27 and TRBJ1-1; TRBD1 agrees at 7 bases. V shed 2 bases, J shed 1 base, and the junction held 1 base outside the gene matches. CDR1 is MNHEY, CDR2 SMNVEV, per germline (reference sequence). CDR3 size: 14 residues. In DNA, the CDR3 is TGTGCCAGCAGTTTACAGGGGGGGAACACTGAAGCTTTCTTT. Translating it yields CASSLQGGNTEAFF.

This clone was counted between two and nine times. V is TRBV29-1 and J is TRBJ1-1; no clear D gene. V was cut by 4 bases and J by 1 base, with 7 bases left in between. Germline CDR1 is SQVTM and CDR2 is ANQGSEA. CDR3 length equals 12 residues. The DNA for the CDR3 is TGCAGCGTTGGGCAGTCGAACACTGAAGCTTTCTTT. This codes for CSVGQSNTEAFF.

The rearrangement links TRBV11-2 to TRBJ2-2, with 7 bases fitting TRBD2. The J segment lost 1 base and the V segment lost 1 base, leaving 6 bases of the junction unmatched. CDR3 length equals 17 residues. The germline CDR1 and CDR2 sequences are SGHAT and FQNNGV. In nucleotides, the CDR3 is TGTGCCAGCAGCTTAGTGCCGGGCGGGGGGAACACCGGGGAGCTGTTTTTT. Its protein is CASSLVPGGGNTGELFF.

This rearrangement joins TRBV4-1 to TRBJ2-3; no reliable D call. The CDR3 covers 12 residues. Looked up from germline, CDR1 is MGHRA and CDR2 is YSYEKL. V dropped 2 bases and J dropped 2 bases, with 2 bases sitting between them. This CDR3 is CASSQHTDTQYF. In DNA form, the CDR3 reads TGCGCCAGCAGCCAACACACAGATACGCAGTATTTT.